The 32 T cell receptor beta chains in this list originate from one sample, sequenced in a study of shared clonotypes between healthy human individuals. Here immunoSEQ multiplex PCR was the method, and the copy in TCRdb shows in-frame clones only, minus some. The repertoire holds around 2.5 million clones, with 80% to 95% as singletons. The sequenced material came from naive CD4+ T cells from PBMCs. The subset denotes: CD45RA+ positively selected. The receptors were sampled from a man younger than 30 in good health. Some clones in this sample may be carry-over from other donors' samples.

V gene TRBV9 combines with J gene TRBJ2-3; tentative D call: TRBD2 (6 bases). Germline V CDR1 and CDR2: SGDLS, YYNGEE. V lost 0 bases to trimming and J lost 0 bases, with 17 bases between them. The length of the CDR3 is 18 residues. In nucleotides, the CDR3 is TGTGCCAGCAGCGTAGGAGGGACTGGCGGATCTAGCACAGATACGCAGTATTTT. It codes for CASSVGGTGGSSTDTQYF.

CDR3 sequence: CASSKLGGEETQYF. CDR3 in DNA: TGTGCCAGCAGCAAACTTGGTGGAGAAGAGACCCAGTACTTC. The gene calls are TRBV9 and TRBJ2-5; D call uncertain. The CDR3 extends over 14 amino acids. V dropped 4 bases and J dropped 3 bases, with 13 bases sitting between them. CDR1 and CDR2 from the germline V gene are SGDLS and YYNGEE.

The chain's CDR3 is CASSYGTGVPYGYTF. CDR3 bases: TGTGCCAGCAGTTACGGCACGGGGGTCCCCTATGGCTACACCTTC. The rearrangement joins TRBV6-6 to TRBJ1-2, with D possibly matching TRBD1 (5 bases). Trimming removed 2 bases at V and 4 bases at J, with 14 bases between. The V gene's germline CDR1 is MNHNY and CDR2 SVGAGI (reference sequence). The CDR3 spans 15 residues.

The V and J genes are TRBV6-6 and TRBJ1-2; a possible D gene is TRBD1 (5 bases). V was trimmed by 6 bases and J by 4 bases, leaving 9 bases between them. This CDR3 is 12 amino acids long. The germline V gene has CDR1 MNHNY and CDR2 SVGAGI (reference sequence). CDR3 DNA sequence: TGTGCCAGCAGAAGGCAGGGCTATGGCTACACCTTC. Its translation: CASRRQGYGYTF.

This clone has just one count. V is TRBV5-6 and J is TRBJ1-4, with 9 positions matching TRBD1. The V gene end was trimmed by 4 bases and the J gene end by 6 bases; junction bases not matched to a gene: 4. From germline, CDR1 is SGHDT and CDR2 YYEEEE. This CDR3 region has 14 residues. The CDR3, as DNA: TGTGCCAGCAGCCTCGGGACAGGGTATGAAAAACTGTTTTTT. Translating it yields CASSLGTGYEKLFF.

The V call is TRBV19, the J call TRBJ2-2; D ambiguous. Germline assignment: CDR1 LNHDA and CDR2 SQIVND (reference sequence). This CDR3 is built from 19 residues. V lost 1 base to trimming and J lost 6 bases, with 24 bases between them. The CDR3 protein is CASSIARQARSFFSGELFF. The CDR3 DNA reads TGTGCCAGTAGTATAGCCCGGCAAGCTAGATCATTTTTTTCCGGGGAGCTGTTTTTT.

V usage is TRBV5-5 and J usage is TRBJ1-5, with D tentatively TRBD1 (6 bases). V lost 2 bases and J 5 bases, leaving 14 bases between the germline ends. CDR3 length: 15 residues. CDR1 is SGHKS, CDR2 YYEKEE, per germline (reference sequence). CDR3 DNA sequence: TGTGCCAGCAGCTTAGGACAGTTAGGTGATCAGCCCCAGCATTTT. Amino acid sequence: CASSLGQLGDQPQHF.

This clone was recorded once. This rearrangement joins TRBV5-4 to TRBJ2-5, with D tentatively TRBD1 (5 bases). The V gene lost 2 bases and the J gene lost 2 bases, with 16 bases spanning the gap. CDR1 and CDR2 from the germline V gene are SGHNT and YYREEE (reference sequence). The CDR3 consists of 16 residues. For the CDR3, the DNA is TGTGCCAGCAGCTTTGTTACTTTGACAGCTCAAGAGACCCAGTACTTC. Translating it yields CASSFVTLTAQETQYF.

This clone was observed once. In DNA, the CDR3 is TGCGCCACCAAAACCGCCCCGAGGGCCGGGGAGCTGTTTTTT. It codes for CATKTAPRAGELFF. The chain has TRBV5-1 and TRBJ2-2, with D possibly TRBD2 on 5 matching bases. V gave up 9 bases and J gave up 6 bases, with 18 bases separating them. The CDR3 consists of 14 residues. Germline CDR1 and CDR2: SGHRS and YFSETQ.

This chain's CDR3 is CASSEADSNYGYTF. CDR3 nucleotides: TGTGCCAGCAGTGAAGCCGACAGTAACTATGGCTACACCTTC. The chain has TRBV6-1 and TRBJ1-2, with a tentative D call TRBD1 (5 bases). V lost 0 bases and J lost 1, with 6 bases in between. This CDR3 region has 14 residues. The germline gives CDR1 MNHNS, CDR2 SASEGT.

This clone has just a few counts. This sample also contains other DNA sequences that code for the same CDR3. The J gene is TRBJ2-1, the V gene TRBV7-9; no definite D call. The CDR3 is 12 residues long. CDR1 and CDR2 from the germline V gene are SEHNR and FQNEAQ (reference sequence). Trimming left V 5 bases short and J 5 bases short, with 7 bases between. The CDR3 sequence is CASSPWDNEQFF. Written as DNA, the CDR3 is TGTGCCAGCAGCCCGTGGGACAATGAGCAGTTCTTC. Based on the CDR3 plus reference TRBV7-9 and TRBJ2-1, the full variable domain is DTGVSQNPRHKITKRGQNVTFRCDPISEHNRLYWYRQTLGQGPEFLTYFQNEAQLEKSRLLSDRFSAERPKGSFSTLEIQRTEQGDSAMYLCASSPWDNEQFFGPGTRLTVL.

This clone has a single count. The CDR3 region has the DNA TGTGCCAGCAGTTTATCCTTCGCACTAGCGGGAATCGACGAGCAGTACTTC. It translates to CASSLSFALAGIDEQYF. The chain couples TRBV27 to TRBJ2-7, with 10 bases identical to TRBD2. CDR3 length: 17 amino acids. Germline-derived CDR1 and CDR2 are MNHEY and SMNVEV (reference sequence). J was trimmed by 5 bases and V by 0 bases; bases with no gene match: 10.

V usage is TRBV7-2 and J usage is TRBJ1-4; 11 bases map to TRBD1. The CDR3 spans 17 residues. J was trimmed by 0 bases and V by 5 bases; bases with no gene match: 5. The germline V gene has CDR1 SGHTA and CDR2 FQGNSA. CDR3 amino acids: CASSARDRGATNEKLFF. The CDR3 bases are TGTGCCAGCAGCGCCAGGGACAGGGGGGCAACTAATGAAAAACTGTTTTTT.

The CDR3 loop is CASSPAQREFVGELFF. The CDR3 bases are TGTGCCAGCAGCCCAGCCCAGCGGGAGTTCGTCGGGGAGCTGTTTTTT. The J gene is TRBJ2-2, the V gene TRBV7-9; 8 bases agree with TRBD2. In germline, CDR1 is SEHNR, CDR2 FQNEAQ (reference sequence). The CDR3 runs to 16 residues. After removal of 5 bases from V and 7 bases from J, the junction contained 12 bases not matched to a gene. The variable domain in full, completed from reference TRBV7-9 and TRBJ2-2, reads DTGVSQNPRHKITKRGQNVTFRCDPISEHNRLYWYRQTLGQGPEFLTYFQNEAQLEKSRLLSDRFSAERPKGSFSTLEIQRTEQGDSAMYLCASSPAQREFVGELFFGEGSRLTVL.

This chain uses TRBV29-1 with TRBJ2-1, with D possibly TRBD2 on 5 matching bases. Germline values: CDR1 SQVTM, CDR2 ANQGSEA. This CDR3 spans 14 amino acids. V was cut by 4 bases and J by 0 bases, with 10 bases left in between. As DNA, the CDR3 is TGCAGCGTTGCCGGGAAGAGCTCCTACAATGAGCAGTTCTTC. It codes for CSVAGKSSYNEQFF.

The chain links TRBV28 to TRBJ2-1; D uncertain. Looked up from germline, CDR1 is MDHEN and CDR2 is SYDVKM. The CDR3 extends over 14 amino acids. V lost 1 base, J lost 7 bases, and 11 bases lay in between. The CDR3 loop reads CASSLSPSQNEQFF. For the CDR3, the DNA is TGTGCCAGCAGTTTATCCCCAAGTCAAAATGAGCAGTTCTTC.

The chain couples TRBV28 to TRBJ1-5; TRBD1 matches at 7 bases. In germline, CDR1 is MDHEN, CDR2 SYDVKM. The CDR3 has 16 residues. J lost 6 bases, V lost 2 bases, and 10 bases had no gene match. CDR3 in DNA: TGTGCCAGCAGTTTACTGGGGGACAGTCGTTCTCAGCCCCAGCATTTT. Protein: CASSLLGDSRSQPQHF.

The CDR3 region is CASSRVLAEGYGYTF. CDR3 bases: TGTGCCAGCAGCCGTGTACTGGCGGAGGGATATGGCTACACCTTC. The chain combines TRBV7-2 with TRBJ1-2; D not certain. Trimming removed 5 bases at V and 5 bases at J, with 18 bases between. CDR3 length: 15 residues. CDR1 and CDR2 (germline): SGHTA, FQGNSA.

This clone showed up just a few times. The V and J genes are TRBV7-9 and TRBJ1-2; unclear D gene. Deletions cut 5 bases from V and 7 bases from J, with 8 bases between. This CDR3 spans 11 amino acids. The V gene's germline CDR1 is SEHNR and CDR2 FQNEAQ (reference sequence). The CDR3 DNA follows: TGTGCCAGCAGCCCCGGTACTGGCTACACCTTC. It is translated as CASSPGTGYTF. The whole variable domain, remainder taken from reference TRBV7-9 and TRBJ1-2, is DTGVSQNPRHKITKRGQNVTFRCDPISEHNRLYWYRQTLGQGPEFLTYFQNEAQLEKSRLLSDRFSAERPKGSFSTLEIQRTEQGDSAMYLCASSPGTGYTFGSGTRLTVV.

The genes are TRBV5-4 and TRBJ1-2; tentative D call: TRBD1 (5 bases). With 4 bases removed from V and 0 bases from J, the gap between germline ends came to 25 bases. CDR3 length equals 19 residues. The V gene's germline CDR1 is SGHNT and CDR2 YYREEE (reference sequence). The CDR3 DNA sequence: TGTGCCAGCAGCCGGTCGACCCGGACACCCCCGTCGGCTAACTATGGCTACACCTTC. Amino acid sequence: CASSRSTRTPPSANYGYTF.

The V call is TRBV19, the J call TRBJ2-3; D possibly uses TRBD1 or TRBD2 (5 bases each). V was clipped by 3 bases and J by 3 bases, with 10 bases between them. The CDR3 spans 14 residues. CDR1 LNHDA and CDR2 SQIVND come from the germline V gene (reference sequence). The CDR3 nucleotides read TGTGCCAGTAGTATCCGAGGGGTGACAGATACGCAGTATTTT. It codes for CASSIRGVTDTQYF.

This clone was recorded once. V and J are TRBV19 and TRBJ2-7; 12 bases map to TRBD2. Germline V CDR1 and CDR2: LNHDA, SQIVND (reference sequence). V trimming: 5 bases; J trimming: 5 bases; junction bases outside the gene matches: 10. This CDR3 region has 16 residues. The CDR3 DNA reads TGTGCCAGTAGTCCAGGAGGACTAGCGGGAAGGGACGAGCAGTACTTC. Encoded protein: CASSPGGLAGRDEQYF.

This clone is a singleton in its sample. The sample contains more than one DNA sequence encoding this CDR3. CDR3 nucleotides: TGTGCCAGCAGACAGCCGGGGGGGACTGAAGCTTTCTTT. Protein product: CASRQPGGTEAFF. This sequence joins TRBV6-5 and TRBJ1-1; tentative D call: TRBD1 (5 bases). Germline CDR1 is MNHEY and CDR2 is SVGAGI. CDR3 length: 13 residues. The V and J ends lost 6 bases and 5 bases respectively, with 13 bases between them.

The V call is TRBV27, the J call TRBJ2-1; perhaps TRBD2 as D (6 bases). This CDR3 contains 14 residues. Trimming pared 4 bases from V and 3 bases from J, leaving 10 bases between. CDR1 and CDR2 from the germline V gene are MNHEY and SMNVEV (reference sequence). The CDR3 region has the DNA TGTGCCAGCAGTTCTGTTAGCGGCTACAATGAGCAGTTCTTC. Translation gives CASSSVSGYNEQFF.

The V gene is TRBV19, the J gene TRBJ1-2; no definite D call. V was clipped by 5 bases and J by 7 bases, with 8 bases between them. Germline loops: CDR1 LNHDA, CDR2 SQIVND (reference sequence). The CDR3 extends over 11 amino acids. The CDR3 bases are TGTGCCAGTAGTTCTCCTTTTGGCTACACCTTC. Encoded protein: CASSSPFGYTF.

As concerns this clone: Additional DNA sequences in this sample encode the identical CDR3. The genes are TRBV28 and TRBJ2-5; D gene uncertain. The germline CDR1 and CDR2 sequences are MDHEN and SYDVKM. CDR3 size: 13 residues. The V end lost 2 bases, the J end lost 5 bases, and 9 bases lay between the germline ends. The CDR3 protein is CASSLAGSETQYF. DNA of the CDR3: TGTGCCAGCAGTTTAGCTGGGTCCGAGACCCAGTACTTC.

The chain combines TRBV2 with TRBJ2-3, with D perhaps TRBD1 or TRBD2 (5 bases each). This CDR3 comprises 19 residues. Germline loops: CDR1 SNHLY, CDR2 FYNNEI. Between the trimmed V and J ends, which lost 6 bases and 0 bases, there was a span of 25 bases. CDR3 bases: TGTGCCAGCAGCGCACTGGGACGTGGTATGGTACCTAGCACAGATACGCAGTATTTT. Translated: CASSALGRGMVPSTDTQYF.

The chain links TRBV18 to TRBJ1-1, with D perhaps TRBD1 (5 bases). Germline CDR1 and CDR2: KGHSH and LQKENI. The CDR3 covers 15 residues. The V gene lost 4 bases and the J gene lost 3 bases, with 15 bases spanning the gap. The CDR3 spells CASSQGRAGDTEAFF. CDR3 nucleotide sequence: TGTGCCAGCTCACAGGGACGGGCCGGGGACACTGAAGCTTTCTTT.

The V call is TRBV6-5, the J call TRBJ2-1; 8 bases agree with TRBD1. Trimming cost V 5 bases and J 1 base; bases outside gene matches: 4. This CDR3 is built from 15 residues. The V gene's germline CDR1 is MNHEY and CDR2 SVGAGI. CDR3: CASSLRDRSYNEQFF. The CDR3 region has the DNA TGTGCCAGCAGTCTCCGGGACAGGTCCTACAATGAGCAGTTCTTC.

This clone was seen just once. The chain joins TRBV10-2 to TRBJ2-3, with a possible D match to TRBD2 (6 bases). CDR1 is WSHSY, CDR2 SAAADI, per germline. V lost 7 bases and J lost 0, with 14 bases in between. The CDR3 has 15 amino acids. CDR3 protein: CASTDSGSSTDTQYF. CDR3 coding DNA: TGCGCCAGCACTGATAGCGGATCTAGCACAGATACGCAGTATTTT.

Of note for this clone: Other DNA sequences within the sample encode an identical CDR3. The V and J genes are TRBV9 and TRBJ2-1; D is undetermined. V shed 0 bases and J shed 3 bases, with 7 bases lying between them. Germline CDR1 SGDLS, CDR2 YYNGEE. The CDR3 is made up of 14 amino acids. The CDR3 here is CASSVAGDYNEQFF. The CDR3 nucleotides are TGTGCCAGCAGCGTAGCTGGGGACTACAATGAGCAGTTCTTC.

Worth noting for this clone: A read error is possible here, since a much larger clone lies one base away. Other DNA sequences in the sample encode the same CDR3. The rearrangement joins TRBV11-1 to TRBJ1-1; D unclear. Trimming took off 2 bases at V and 1 base at J, with 5 bases between the two ends. CDR3 length: 13 residues. Germline values: CDR1 SGHAT, CDR2 FQDESV (reference sequence). The CDR3 nucleotides are TGTGCCAGCAGCTTACAGGAGAACACTGAAGCTTTCTTT. The encoded protein is CASSLQENTEAFF.